The next 20 T cell receptor beta chains were all read from a single sample in a study of Graves' ophthalmopathy and Graves' hyperthyroidism. Amplification targeted the TCR beta CDR3 regions, with RNA transcripts as the source material. After a first-round RT-PCR with HTBI primers, a second-round multiplex PCR was run. TCRdb re-called the multiplex PCR reads with MiXCR, one entry per CDR3 protein. The profile shows hundreds of thousands of distinct CDR3 sequences, roughly 21% of them singletons. Sequencing was carried out using peripheral blood. The receptor source for this set is a woman aged 18 to 35 with stable Graves' hyperthyroidism.

This clonotype was observed many times. The chain is built from TRBV28 and TRBJ2-7; 9 positions match TRBD1. With V trimmed by 8 bases and J by 4 bases, 3 bases remained unmatched. This CDR3 is 12 amino acids long. Germline CDR1 MDHEN, CDR2 SYDVKM. CDR3 bases: TGTGCCAGCGGGGACAGGGAATACGAGCAGTACTTC. This sequence encodes CASGDREYEQYF.

This clonotype was detected many times. V gene TRBV28 combines with J gene TRBJ2-7; TRBD2 aligns across 7 bases. Germline V lookup: CDR1 MDHEN, CDR2 SYDVKM. J lost 1 base, V lost 8 bases, and 8 bases had no gene match. The CDR3 covers 14 residues. CDR3 protein: CASEPAGSSYEQYF. CDR3 bases: TGTGCCAGCGAACCAGCGGGAAGTTCCTACGAGCAGTACTTC.

The chain couples TRBV27 to TRBJ2-2, with 10 positions matching TRBD1. J lost 5 bases, V lost 2 bases, and 5 bases had no gene match. There are 16 residues in the CDR3. Germline V gene data show CDR1 as MNHEY and CDR2 as SMNVEV (reference sequence). CDR3 nucleotide sequence: TGTGCCAGCAGTTTACCGGGACAGGGGTTGACCGGGGAGCTGTTTTTT. Translation gives CASSLPGQGLTGELFF.

This clonotype showed up many times. The chain combines TRBV25-1 with TRBJ2-7; 7 positions match TRBD1. This CDR3 region has 14 residues. Germline CDR1 reads MGHDK; CDR2 reads SYGVNS. V shed 5 bases and J 3 bases; nucleotides not matched to a gene: 7. In DNA form, the CDR3 reads TGTGCCAGCAGTCCCCGGACAGGAAACTACGAGCAGTACTTC. Protein product: CASSPRTGNYEQYF.

The rearrangement uses TRBV6-5 and TRBJ2-7, with D unclear. Trimming left V 2 bases short and J 0 bases short, with 11 bases between. Germline V gene sequence: CDR1 MNHEY, CDR2 SVGAGI. CDR3 length: 15 amino acids. The CDR3: CASSYADGYSYEQYF. The CDR3 DNA reads TGTGCCAGCAGTTACGCGGACGGCTACTCCTACGAGCAGTACTTC.

This clonotype was detected many times. The chain joins TRBV20-1 to TRBJ2-7; the match to TRBD2 covers 8 bases. The V gene's germline CDR1 is DFQATT and CDR2 SNEGSKA (reference sequence). The V segment lost 0 bases and the J segment 7 bases; nucleotides outside the gene matches: 17. CDR3 size: 17 residues. The CDR3 nucleotides are TGCAGTGCTAGAGATTTCGTACATGGGAGCGGGAGTGGAGAGCAGTACTTC. Amino acids: CSARDFVHGSGSGEQYF.

This clonotype was picked up a small number of times. This could be a read error, since a much larger clone is one nucleotide away. The rearrangement links TRBV4-2 to TRBJ1-2; no reliable D call. The germline V gene encodes CDR1 LGHNA and CDR2 YNFKEQ. This CDR3 comprises 15 residues. V was trimmed by 0 bases and J by 8 bases, leaving 16 bases between them. The CDR3, as DNA: TGTGCCAGCAGCCAAGACGGGCCGGCCCTAAGAGGCTACACCTTC. Its translation: CASSQDGPALRGYTF.

This clonotype showed up many times. The chain couples TRBV10-1 to TRBJ1-5; 7 bases fit TRBD1. The CDR3 spans 13 residues. Germline values: CDR1 WNHNN, CDR2 SYGVQD (reference sequence). With 9 bases clipped from V and 6 bases from J, the junction kept 8 bases outside the gene matches. This chain's CDR3 is CARTDRVVQPQHF. The CDR3 DNA sequence: TGCGCCAGGACCGACAGGGTAGTTCAGCCCCAGCATTTT.

Comment on this clonotype: A much more abundant neighbour one base away suggests this may be a read error. The rearrangement joins TRBV20-1 to TRBJ1-2; unclear D gene. The CDR3 runs 13 residues. CDR1 DFQATT and CDR2 SNEGSKA come from the germline V gene (reference sequence). In DNA, the CDR3 is TGCAGTGCTAGAGATGTGGGGAACTATGGCTACGCCTTC. It is translated as CSARDVGNYGYAF.

This clonotype was seen ten or more times. The rearrangement joins TRBV7-9 to TRBJ1-1, with D possibly TRBD1 on 5 matching bases. The CDR3 extends over 14 amino acids. CDR1 is SEHNR and CDR2 is FQNEAQ in the germline V gene (reference sequence). Trimming removed 6 bases at V and 2 bases at J, with 13 bases between. CDR3 nucleotides: TGTGCCAGCAGTCACAAAGACAGAAACACTGAAGCTTTCTTT. This encodes CASSHKDRNTEAFF.

This clonotype was picked up many times. This chain connects TRBV15 to TRBJ1-1, with a tentative D call TRBD1 (6 bases). Germline CDR1 is LNHNV and CDR2 is YYDKDF (reference sequence). V shed 3 bases and J shed 1 base, with 9 bases lying between them. This CDR3 has 14 amino acids. CDR3 amino acids: CATSSGGSNTEAFF. The CDR3 DNA is TGTGCCACCAGCAGCGGGGGCTCGAACACTGAAGCTTTCTTT.

The rearrangement links TRBV6-1 to TRBJ1-1; D unresolved. The CDR3 has 15 amino acids. The ends were cut back, 1 base at V and 2 bases at J, with 11 bases in the middle. Germline CDR1 MNHNS, CDR2 SASEGT. CDR3 loop: CASSEGNSKNTEAFF. The DNA of the CDR3 is TGTGCCAGCAGTGAAGGAAACAGTAAAAACACTGAAGCTTTCTTT.

Many counts were recorded for this clonotype. The chain uses TRBV5-1 and TRBJ2-2; no clear D. Germline CDR1 reads SGHRS; CDR2 reads YFSETQ. The CDR3 has 15 residues. The V gene lost 0 bases and the J gene lost 1 base, with 7 bases spanning the gap. The CDR3 is CASSLARQNTGELFF. The CDR3 DNA reads as TGCGCCAGCAGCTTGGCCCGCCAGAACACCGGGGAGCTGTTTTTT.

In its sample, this clonotype was seen many times. V gene TRBV10-3 combines with J gene TRBJ2-7, with a tentative D call TRBD1 (5 bases). Trimming shortened V by 10 bases and J by 0 bases, and 10 bases separated the two germline ends. This CDR3 region has 12 residues. Germline-derived CDR1 and CDR2 are ENHRY and SYGVKD. The CDR3 coding sequence is TGTGCCAGTACGGACAACTCCTACGAGCAGTACTTC. Protein sequence: CASTDNSYEQYF.

With regard to this clonotype: This may stem from a read error, because a much larger clone lies one nucleotide away. The V gene is TRBV11-2, the J gene TRBJ2-7, with 8 bases that match TRBD2. There are 14 residues in the CDR3. In germline, CDR1 is SGHAT, CDR2 FQNNGV. This chain's CDR3 is CACSLLSGEYEQYF. CDR3 coding DNA: TGTGCCTGCAGCTTACTTAGCGGGGAATACGAGCAGTACTTC.

This clonotype was counted only a few times. This rearrangement joins TRBV7-9 to TRBJ2-4; D is ambiguous. Germline V gives CDR1 SEHNR, CDR2 FQNEAQ (reference sequence). V dropped 4 bases and J dropped 1 base, with 14 bases sitting between them. There are 16 residues in the CDR3. CDR3 sequence: CASSSGPILAKNIQYF. In DNA, the CDR3 is TGTGCCAGCAGCTCCGGACCCATACTTGCCAAAAACATTCAGTACTTC.

Ten or more counts support this clonotype. The V gene is TRBV5-4, the J gene TRBJ1-5, with 11 bases lining up with TRBD1. This CDR3 is 17 amino acids long. CDR1 is SGHNT, CDR2 YYREEE, per germline (reference sequence). The V gene end was trimmed by 3 bases and the J gene end by 6 bases; junction bases not matched to a gene: 11. CDR3 in DNA: TGTGCCAGCAGCTCAGTACCGGACAGGGGGCTAAGTCAGCCCCAGCATTTT. Its protein is CASSSVPDRGLSQPQHF.

This clonotype came up many times. The chain combines TRBV7-2 with TRBJ2-2, with D unclear. This CDR3 is built from 15 residues. V lost 1 base to trimming and J lost 6 bases, with 12 bases between them. Germline V lookup: CDR1 SGHTA, CDR2 FQGNSA. DNA of the CDR3: TGTGCCAGCAGCTTAGGAGGTCTTGGGGCCGGGGAGCTGTTTTTT. Amino acids: CASSLGGLGAGELFF.

This clonotype was seen at least ten times. The J gene is TRBJ2-7, the V gene TRBV24-1; possibly TRBD1 for D (6 bases). This CDR3 contains 12 residues. Germline CDR1 is KGHDR and CDR2 is SFDVKD. V lost 8 bases and J lost 2, with 9 bases in between. The CDR3 here is CATKGHPYEQYF. CDR3 sequence (DNA): TGTGCCACCAAGGGACACCCCTACGAGCAGTACTTC.

This clonotype was detected ten times or more. The V and J genes are TRBV6-2 or TRBV6-3 and TRBJ2-7; 11 bases align to TRBD2. V lost 6 bases to trimming and J lost 2 bases; unmatched junction nucleotides: 6. The germline gives CDR1 MNHEY, CDR2 SVGEGT. The CDR3 length is 15 residues. The CDR3 DNA is TGTGCCAGCAGCAAGGGACTAGCGGAAGCCTACGAGCAGTACTTC. Translating gives CASSKGLAEAYEQYF.